Here is one T cell receptor (beta chain) with its context. The source of the sample is a study of blood T cell repertoires in COVID-19. Study context: Both acute and convalescent COVID-19 samples were obtained from the United States, Italy and Spain. Sources were T cells, B-cell-depleted T cells, or PBMCs; the material itself was cDNA or gDNA.

The V gene's germline CDR1 is MNHEY and CDR2 SVGAGI. V gave up 6 bases and J gave up 3 bases, with 15 bases separating them. The CDR3 runs to 14 residues. Under the authors' procedure: It was from reference gene primer amplification that nucleated cell counts were estimated. Produced via immunoSEQ multiplex PCR; TCRdb's table is partial and in-frame only. V and J calls and clone size come straight from that table; D and trimming were deduced from the DNA. This table holds 200,000 or so clones, 80% to 90% found once. The chain joins TRBV6-5 to TRBJ2-7; D is unresolved. The sequence was obtained from a man over 45 who had recovered from COVID-19. The sequencing sample was made of peripheral blood. The CDR3 coding sequence is TGTGCCAGCAGCTCCGCTCTACTTAGCTACGAGCAGTACTTC. It specifies CASSSALLSYEQYF.